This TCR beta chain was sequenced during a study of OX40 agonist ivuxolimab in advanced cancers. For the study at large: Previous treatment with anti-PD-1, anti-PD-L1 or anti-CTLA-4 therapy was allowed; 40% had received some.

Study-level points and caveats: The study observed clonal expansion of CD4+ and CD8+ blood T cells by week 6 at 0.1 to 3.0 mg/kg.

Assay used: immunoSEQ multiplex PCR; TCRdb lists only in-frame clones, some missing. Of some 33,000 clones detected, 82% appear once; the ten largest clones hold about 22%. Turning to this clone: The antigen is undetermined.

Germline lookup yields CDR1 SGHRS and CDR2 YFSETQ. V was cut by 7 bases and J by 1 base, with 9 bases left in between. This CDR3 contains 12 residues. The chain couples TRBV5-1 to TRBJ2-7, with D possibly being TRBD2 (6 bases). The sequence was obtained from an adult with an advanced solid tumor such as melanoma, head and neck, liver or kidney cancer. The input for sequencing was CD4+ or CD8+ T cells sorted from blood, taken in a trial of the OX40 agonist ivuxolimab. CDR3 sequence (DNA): TGCGCCAGCGGGACTGAGTCCTACGAGCAGTACTTC. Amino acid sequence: CASGTESYEQYF.